The 21 T cell receptor beta chains below all came from one sample that was sequenced in a study of shared clonotypes between healthy human individuals. Selected positively for CCR7 and CD45RO-negative, naive CD8 cells excluded terminally differentiated effector memory CD45RA+ cells. Data came from immunoSEQ multiplex PCR; TCRdb stores just in-frame clones and leaves some out. The table lists approximately 840,000 clones, 96% of them singletons. Sequencing used naive CD8+ T cells sorted from blood. The receptors here all came from a man aged 25-40 years in good health.

The chain uses TRBV30 and TRBJ1-2; no reliable D call. The V gene lost 0 bases and the J gene lost 0 bases, with 8 bases spanning the gap. The germline CDR1 and CDR2 sequences are GTSNPN and SVGIG (reference sequence). This CDR3 spans 14 amino acids. CDR3 coding DNA: TGTGCCTGGAGTGTAGAAACAACTAACTATGGCTACACCTTC. Its protein product is CAWSVETTNYGYTF. The variable domain in full, with the rest retrieved from reference TRBV30 and TRBJ1-2, is SQTIHQWPATLVQPVGSPLSLECTVEGTSNPNLYWYRQAAGRGLQLLFYSVGIGQISSEVPQNLSASRPQDRQFILSSKKLLLSDSGFYLCAWSVETTNYGYTFGSGTRLTVV.

The chain carries TRBV9 and TRBJ1-2, with 9 bases aligning to TRBD1. Germline assignment: CDR1 SGDLS and CDR2 YYNGEE. V trimming: 2 bases; J trimming: 3 bases; junction bases outside the gene matches: 11. The CDR3 runs to 17 residues. The CDR3 DNA is TGTGCCAGCAGCGTTACGTCTGGACAGGGGTTCGACTATGGCTACACCTTC. Its translation: CASSVTSGQGFDYGYTF.

Turning to this clone: In the same sample, other DNA sequences code for this CDR3. This chain uses TRBV9 with TRBJ2-7; 8 bases are a match to TRBD1. The V segment lost 3 bases and the J segment 4 bases; nucleotides outside the gene matches: 3. This CDR3 contains 13 residues. Germline CDR1 is SGDLS and CDR2 is YYNGEE. The CDR3 here is CASSAGTGYEQYF. DNA of the CDR3: TGTGCCAGCAGCGCCGGGACAGGTTACGAGCAGTACTTC. The variable domain in full, with the rest retrieved from reference TRBV9 and TRBJ2-7, is DSGVTQTPKHLITATGQRVTLRCSPRSGDLSVYWYQQSLDQGLQFLIQYYNGEERAKGNILERFSAQQFPDLHSELNLSSLELGDSALYFCASSAGTGYEQYFGPGTRLTVT.

This sequence joins TRBV7-9 and TRBJ1-1; D is unclear. Germline CDR1 and CDR2: SEHNR and FQNEAQ (reference sequence). The CDR3 has 14 amino acids. V lost 5 bases and J lost 3, with 13 bases in between. The CDR3 DNA follows: TGTGCCAGCAGCACTCAGAACAGTGACACTGAAGCTTTCTTT. It translates to CASSTQNSDTEAFF.

The chain is built from TRBV6-5 and TRBJ1-5; 7 bases align to TRBD1. Trimming took 5 bases from V and 4 from J; bases not matched to a gene: 5. This CDR3 contains 14 residues. Germline V lookup: CDR1 MNHEY, CDR2 SVGAGI. The CDR3 is CASSARQGNQPQHF. As DNA, the CDR3 is TGTGCCAGCAGTGCCCGACAGGGAAATCAGCCCCAGCATTTT.

The V gene is TRBV7-9, the J gene TRBJ2-5; 7 nucleotides agree with TRBD1. CDR3 size: 14 residues. Germline V gene lookup returns CDR1 SEHNR and CDR2 FQNEAQ (reference sequence). The junction had 6 bases not matched to a gene; V was cut back by 5 bases and J by 3 bases. CDR3 residues: CASSTEGAKETQYF. The CDR3, as DNA: TGTGCCAGCAGCACCGAGGGGGCCAAAGAGACCCAGTACTTC.

V is TRBV7-6 and J is TRBJ2-3; D might be TRBD2 (6 bases). The CDR3 is made up of 13 amino acids. V lost 5 bases and J 3 bases, leaving 9 bases between the germline ends. Germline V CDR1 and CDR2: SGHVS, FNYEAQ. The DNA of the CDR3 is TGTGCCAGCAGCCGACTAGAAACAGATACGCAGTATTTT. Protein product: CASSRLETDTQYF.

A single count supports this clone. The rearrangement links TRBV7-9 to TRBJ2-2; 11 bases map to TRBD2. CDR1 and CDR2 (germline): SEHNR, FQNEAQ (reference sequence). This CDR3 region has 17 residues. The V and J ends lost 5 bases and 6 bases, in that order; junction bases with no gene match: 11. For the CDR3, the DNA is TGTGCCAGCAGCACCCCGCTAGCGGGAGGCTCGTCCGGGGAGCTGTTTTTT. This sequence encodes CASSTPLAGGSSGELFF.

On this clone itself: Within the sample, other DNA sequences also encode this same CDR3. The genes are TRBV20-1 and TRBJ2-1; D remains unclear. The germline CDR1 and CDR2 sequences are DFQATT and SNEGSKA (reference sequence). The CDR3 length is 11 residues. V dropped 2 bases and J dropped 7 bases, with 6 bases sitting between them. The CDR3 loop reads CSARLGNEQFF. The CDR3 DNA is TGCAGTGCTAGATTGGGGAATGAGCAGTTCTTC.

This clone was picked up one time. This chain uses TRBV4-1 with TRBJ1-5, with 7 bases identical to TRBD1. The CDR3 is made up of 13 amino acids. Trimming took 3 bases from V and 8 from J; bases not matched to a gene: 4. In germline, CDR1 is MGHRA, CDR2 YSYEKL. In nucleotides, the CDR3 is TGCGCCAGCAGCCAGGACAGGTCCAAGCCCCAGCATTTT. This encodes CASSQDRSKPQHF.

The V gene is TRBV15, the J gene TRBJ1-4, with 7 bases matching TRBD1. CDR1 is LNHNV and CDR2 is YYDKDF in the germline V gene (reference sequence). The CDR3 runs to 14 residues. V dropped 1 base and J dropped 4; count of bases not matched to a gene: 0. Here the CDR3 DNA reads TGTGCCACCAGCAGAGGGGACAGTAATGAAAAACTGTTTTTT. This translates into CATSRGDSNEKLFF.

J is TRBJ2-1 and V is TRBV5-1; TRBD1 aligns across 8 bases. Losses at the gene ends were 4 bases for V and 3 bases for J; bases not matched to a gene: 9. Germline CDR1 and CDR2: SGHRS and YFSETQ. The CDR3 consists of 16 residues. This chain's CDR3 is CASSGLQGASYNEQFF. In DNA, the CDR3 is TGCGCCAGCAGCGGACTCCAGGGGGCTAGCTACAATGAGCAGTTCTTC.

The chain recombines TRBV27 with TRBJ2-1; D call uncertain. Germline loops: CDR1 MNHEY, CDR2 SMNVEV (reference sequence). CDR3 length: 13 amino acids. V lost 1 base, J lost 6 bases, and 7 bases lay in between. Here the CDR3 reads CASSLYGTNEQFF. The CDR3 region has the DNA TGTGCCAGCAGTTTATACGGAACCAATGAGCAGTTCTTC.

The rearrangement links TRBV11-2 to TRBJ2-5, with D perhaps matching TRBD1 or TRBD2 (5 bases each). This CDR3 has 15 amino acids. Deletions cut 5 bases from V and 5 bases from J, with 18 bases between. Germline values: CDR1 SGHAT, CDR2 FQNNGV. The CDR3 spells CASSSGTSWAETQYF. The CDR3 region has the DNA TGTGCCAGCAGCAGTGGGACCTCCTGGGCGGAGACCCAGTACTTC.

A note on this clone: Other nucleotide sequences from this sample produce the same CDR3. The chain has TRBV7-9 and TRBJ2-1; D not resolved. Per germline, CDR1 SEHNR and CDR2 FQNEAQ (reference sequence). V lost 0 bases to trimming and J lost 8 bases, with 2 bases between them. The CDR3 runs 11 residues. CDR3 nucleotide sequence: TGTGCCAGCAGCTTAGCAGATGAGCAGTTCTTC. This codes for CASSLADEQFF. The variable domain in full, with the rest retrieved from reference TRBV7-9 and TRBJ2-1, is DTGVSQNPRHKITKRGQNVTFRCDPISEHNRLYWYRQTLGQGPEFLTYFQNEAQLEKSRLLSDRFSAERPKGSFSTLEIQRTEQGDSAMYLCASSLADEQFFGPGTRLTVL.

This chain connects TRBV14 to TRBJ1-5; no definite D call. The CDR3 runs 16 residues. CDR1 and CDR2 from the germline V gene are SGHDN and FVKESK. V gave up 2 bases and J gave up 6 bases, with 17 bases separating them. The CDR3 DNA reads as TGTGCCAGCAGCCAATTCAGGTCGGCAGGTAGTCAGCCCCAGCATTTT. Translated, it gives CASSQFRSAGSQPQHF.

CDR3 loop: CASSFAGYQPQHF. The CDR3 bases are TGTGCCAGTAGTTTTGCCGGTTACCAGCCCCAGCATTTT. V and J are TRBV19 and TRBJ1-5; D unresolved. This CDR3 contains 13 residues. The germline CDR1 and CDR2 sequences are LNHDA and SQIVND (reference sequence). V dropped 5 bases and J dropped 7 bases, with 12 bases sitting between them.

The sample holds one count of this clone. The chain couples TRBV10-1 to TRBJ1-1; 8 bases match TRBD1. This CDR3 spans 14 amino acids. Germline V gene sequence: CDR1 WNHNN, CDR2 SYGVQD (reference sequence). V shed 2 bases, J shed 8 bases, and the junction held 7 bases outside the gene matches. CDR3 sequence: CASSESPGGQEAFF. The CDR3 DNA sequence: TGCGCCAGCAGTGAGAGCCCAGGGGGCCAAGAAGCTTTCTTT.

The CDR3 DNA is TGTGCCAGCAGCATAGGGGCGGGACTAAATCAGCCCCAGCATTTT. Protein product: CASSIGAGLNQPQHF. This chain joins TRBV7-9 and TRBJ1-5, with D possibly matching TRBD1 (5 bases). With 5 bases removed from V and 4 bases from J, the gap between germline ends came to 15 bases. The CDR3 loop spans 15 amino acids. CDR1 and CDR2 from the germline V gene are SEHNR and FQNEAQ (reference sequence).

CDR3 sequence reads: CAISEGFRGASGNTIYF. As DNA, the CDR3 is TGTGCCATCAGTGAGGGATTTCGGGGGGCTTCTGGAAACACCATATATTTT. The chain joins TRBV10-3 to TRBJ1-3; a weak D match, TRBD1 (6 bases). Between the trimmed V and J ends, which lost 2 bases and 1 base, there was a span of 15 bases. The CDR3 is 17 amino acids. Germline V gene data show CDR1 as ENHRY and CDR2 as SYGVKD.

This clone was seen only once. The CDR3 region is CASSLTFGRGPYNEQFF. CDR3 nucleotides: TGTGCCAGCAGCTTAACCTTCGGTAGGGGGCCATACAATGAGCAGTTCTTC. The chain employs TRBV7-2 and TRBJ2-1, with 7 positions matching TRBD1. V trimming: 2 bases; J trimming: 4 bases; junction bases outside the gene matches: 11. CDR1 is SGHTA, CDR2 FQGNSA, per germline. The CDR3 consists of 17 residues.